This is a list of T cell receptor beta chains from one sample in a study of CD8+CD57+ T cells in acquired aplastic anemia. TCRdb passed the reads through MiXCR, listing each CDR3 protein once. The profile covers around 500,000 distinct CDR3 sequences, with approximately 33% appearing a single time and about 0.8% taken by the ten largest. The specimen sequenced was sorted CD4+, CD8+, or CD8+CD57+ T cells (not recorded which) from PBMCs. These TCRs come from a human donor with aplastic anemia. The CDR3 runs from the conserved cysteine through the conserved F or W. A D gene is named only where the DNA matches it firmly. Where a row states a size, it is once, few, many or the class of an expanded clone; other rows omit it.

>-|TRBV27|-|TRBJ2-7
TGTGCCAGCAGTTTTAGTTCGGGTTCCTCCTACGAGCAGTACTTC
CASSFSSGSSYEQYF
>few|TRBV6-1|TRBD1|TRBJ1-6
TGTGCCAGCAGTCGATCAGGGGGGGGGGGTAATTCACCCCTCCACTTT
CASSRSGGGGNSPLHF
>-|TRBV10-1|-|TRBJ2-1
TGCGCCAGCAGTGAGTCGCATTGGGGGGCCAATGAGCAGTTCTTC
CASSESHWGANEQFF
>-|TRBV5-1|TRBD2|TRBJ2-3
TGCGCCAGCAGCGCGGGGGGGGACTCACGGGCAGATACGCAGTATTTT
CASSAGGDSRADTQYF
>-|TRBV5-1|-|TRBJ2-2
TGCGCCAGCAGCAACGACAGAGCGAACACCGGGGAGCTGTTTTTT
CASSNDRANTGELFF
>few|TRBV12-3/TRBV12-4|-|TRBJ2-1
TGTGCCAGCAGTTTAAACGGGGGGCCCTCCTACAATGAGCAGTTCTTC
CASSLNGGPSYNEQFF
>few|TRBV6-2/TRBV6-3|TRBD1|TRBJ1-1
TGTGCCAGCAGTTACTCCGTGGACAGGGGCCGGGGAGCTTTCTTT
CASSYSVDRGRGAFF
>many|TRBV20-1|-|TRBJ2-7
TGCAGTGCTCCCTGGGACGGGACCTACGAGCAGTACTTC
CSAPWDGTYEQYF
>-|TRBV12-3/TRBV12-4|TRBD1|TRBJ1-2
TGTGCCAGCAGTTTCGGGACAGGGGTATATGGCTACACCTTC
CASSFGTGVYGYTF
>many|TRBV7-8|TRBD1|TRBJ2-2
TGTGCCAGCAGCAATACCCGTCTGGGACAGGGGACCGGGGAGCTGTTTTTT
CASSNTRLGQGTGELFF
>-|TRBV11-2|TRBD2|TRBJ2-3
TGTGCCAGCAGCTCAGGACTAGCGGAGAACACAGATACGCAGTATTTT
CASSSGLAENTDTQYF
>-|TRBV6-1|TRBD1|TRBJ2-5
TGTGCCAGCAGTAATCAGGGGGATAGCGAGACCCAGTACTTC
CASSNQGDSETQYF
>few|TRBV5-1|-|TRBJ1-3
TGCGCCAGCAGCGACTCTATGGCAGCTGGAAACACCATATATTTT
CASSDSMAAGNTIYF
>many|TRBV20-1|-|TRBJ1-2
TGCAGTGCTAGAATTGATTATGGCTACACCTTC
CSARIDYGYTF
>many|TRBV10-2|TRBD2|TRBJ2-1
TGCGCCAGCACCAAAGGAACTAGCGGAGGCTCCTACAATGAGCAGTTCTTC
CASTKGTSGGSYNEQFF
>-|TRBV10-3|-|TRBJ1-5
TGTGCCATCAGGAGACCGGGACAGCCCCAGCATTTT
CAIRRPGQPQHF